This T cell receptor beta chain was recovered during a study of human T cells and chemical hapten exposure. The CDR3 extends over 17 amino acids. V trimming: 2 bases; J trimming: 2 bases; junction bases outside the gene matches: 5. Germline V gives CDR1 SEHNR, CDR2 FQNEAQ (reference sequence). TCRdb itself ran the RACE reads through MiXCR, one entry per CDR3 protein. The data contain 87,000 or so distinct CDR3 sequences, roughly 9.1% of them seen just once; the ten biggest clones take up less than 4.5%. Indicated time point: pre-sensitization, week 0. Treatment reported: therapeutic diphenylcyclopropenone sensitization with weekly scalp DPC. This clonotype was seen repeatedly, ten times or more.

This TCR was sampled from a woman in her thirties or forties with alopecia areata. Some clones in this sample may be carry-over from other donors' samples. The chain has TRBV7-9 and TRBJ2-4; 11 bases map to TRBD2. Specimen: whole blood, collected in connection with sensitization to the hapten diphenylcyclopropenone (DPC). CDR3: CASSLSASGRPKNIQYF. The CDR3, as DNA: TGTGCCAGCAGCTTATCGGCTAGCGGGAGGCCCAAAAACATTCAGTACTTC. Using reference TRBV7-9 and TRBJ2-4 for the parts outside the CDR3, the full variable domain is DTGVSQNPRHKITKRGQNVTFRCDPISEHNRLYWYRQTLGQGPEFLTYFQNEAQLEKSRLLSDRFSAERPKGSFSTLEIQRTEQGDSAMYLCASSLSASGRPKNIQYFGAGTRLSVL.